The subject of this entry is one TCR beta chain. This entry comes from a study of technical replicates of blood from a few donors. The CDR3 runs 15 residues. V lost 0 bases and J 0 bases, leaving 9 bases between the germline ends. The V gene's germline CDR1 is SGHRS and CDR2 YFSETQ. Assay: immunoSEQ multiplex PCR; the TCRdb copy retains only in-frame clones and omits some. The table has approximately 75,000 clones, 95% to 98% seen once; the top ten hold roughly 0.2%. This clonotype was obtained from a human donor in good health. The specimen was T cells isolated from PBMCs. The chain couples TRBV5-1 to TRBJ1-1; D not certain. The CDR3 protein is CASSLGVSMNTEAFF. The CDR3 region has the DNA TGCGCCAGCAGCTTGGGAGTGTCTATGAACACTGAAGCTTTCTTT.